Listed here are 26 T cell receptor beta chains from one sample, sequenced in a study of T cells in Graves' hyperthyroidism and ophthalmopathy. RNA transcripts gave rise to amplified TCR beta CDR3 regions. HTBI primers were the set used in a first-round RT-PCR of the TCR CDR3. MiXCR, run by TCRdb on the multiplex PCR reads, gives a single entry per CDR3 protein. The sample consists of 800,000 or so distinct CDR3 sequences, 38% of them appearing once. Sequencing used blood. The receptors derive from a man between 18 and 35 years old with Graves' hyperthyroidism.

At least ten counts were recorded for this clonotype. The chain links TRBV7-2 to TRBJ1-6; 8 nucleotides agree with TRBD1. V gave up 7 bases and J gave up 10 bases; unmatched junction bases: 6. Germline V lookup: CDR1 SGHTA, CDR2 FQGNSA. This CDR3 has 13 residues. CDR3 protein: CASNWTGSSPLHF. DNA for the CDR3: TGTGCCAGCAACTGGACAGGGAGCTCACCCCTCCACTTT.

With regard to this clonotype: This may stem from a read error, because a much larger clone lies one nucleotide away. This rearrangement joins TRBV10-3 to TRBJ2-5; the D is unclear. V was trimmed by 0 bases and J by 5 bases, leaving 4 bases between them. Germline CDR1 is ENHRY and CDR2 is SYGVKD. The CDR3 loop spans 12 amino acids. The CDR3 nucleotides are TGTGCCATCAGTGAGTCCACCGAGACCCAGTACTTC. Its translation: CAISESTETQYF.

This clonotype was counted many times. The CDR3 is CASSGTDNTEAFF. As DNA, the CDR3 is TGTGCCAGCAGTGGGACGGACAACACTGAAGCTTTCTTT. V usage is TRBV2 and J usage is TRBJ1-1; the D is unclear. Germline assignment: CDR1 SNHLY and CDR2 FYNNEI. This CDR3 is built from 13 residues. V lost 4 bases, J lost 2 bases, and 8 bases lay in between.

This clonotype was counted between two and nine times. The chain has TRBV20-1 and TRBJ2-7, with a possible D match to TRBD2 (6 bases). From germline, CDR1 is DFQATT and CDR2 SNEGSKA (reference sequence). The CDR3 is 14 amino acids. The ends were cut back, 0 bases at V and 7 bases at J, with 16 bases in the middle. The CDR3 here is CSARDPGTPREQYF. CDR3 in DNA: TGCAGTGCTAGAGACCCCGGGACTCCCAGGGAGCAGTACTTC.

This clonotype was recorded many times. The V call is TRBV9, the J call TRBJ1-2; 9 bases match TRBD1. Germline CDR1 is SGDLS and CDR2 is YYNGEE. The junction had 13 bases not matched to a gene; V was cut back by 3 bases and J by 4 bases. The CDR3 is 17 residues long. CDR3 coding DNA: TGTGCCAGCAGCGCCTACTCTACAGGGGGCCAGGGCTATGGCTACACCTTC. It translates to CASSAYSTGGQGYGYTF.

This clonotype has ten or more counts. The chain links TRBV15 to TRBJ1-1; perhaps TRBD1 as D (5 bases). Deletions cut 0 bases from V and 5 bases from J, with 13 bases between. The CDR3 extends over 15 amino acids. Germline V gives CDR1 LNHNV, CDR2 YYDKDF (reference sequence). The CDR3, as DNA: TGTGCCACCAGCAGAGATGGGGGGAAAGGAACTGAAGCTTTCTTT. It codes for CATSRDGGKGTEAFF.

The chain combines TRBV24-1 with TRBJ1-3; unclear D gene. The CDR3 spans 13 residues. V lost 4 bases, J lost 7 bases, and 10 bases lay in between. The V gene's germline CDR1 is KGHDR and CDR2 SFDVKD. The CDR3 loop is CATSEAEGNTIYF. The CDR3 DNA follows: TGTGCCACCAGTGAGGCGGAGGGTAACACCATATATTTT.

This clonotype was counted at least ten times. This chain uses TRBV7-9 with TRBJ2-5; D is unresolved. V dropped 4 bases and J dropped 3 bases, with 9 bases sitting between them. The CDR3 runs 13 residues. Germline CDR1 is SEHNR and CDR2 is FQNEAQ (reference sequence). The CDR3 is CASSSSEKETQYF. The CDR3 DNA follows: TGTGCCAGCAGCTCGTCGGAAAAAGAGACCCAGTACTTC.

V usage is TRBV4-1 and J usage is TRBJ1-5; D remains unclear. V was pared by 1 base and J by 3 bases, with 10 bases between. Germline V gene lookup returns CDR1 MGHRA and CDR2 YSYEKL. This CDR3 contains 15 residues. The CDR3 here is CASSQGQGYNQPQHF. In DNA, the CDR3 is TGCGCCAGCAGCCAAGGACAAGGGTACAATCAGCCCCAGCATTTT.

This clonotype occurred a few times. This chain uses TRBV7-2 with TRBJ1-5, with D possibly being TRBD1 (6 bases). The CDR3 consists of 16 residues. Trimming stripped 5 bases from V and 0 bases from J, with 14 bases between. Germline V CDR1 and CDR2: SGHTA, FQGNSA. The chain's CDR3 is CASSPQGGGSNQPQHF. The CDR3 nucleotides are TGTGCCAGCAGCCCCCAGGGAGGGGGTAGCAATCAGCCCCAGCATTTT. The full variable domain, completed using reference TRBV7-2 and TRBJ1-5, is GAGVSQSPSNKVTEKGKDVELRCDPISGHTALYWYRQSLGQGLEFLIYFQGNSAPDKSGLPSDRFSAERTGGSVSTLTIQRTQQEDSAVYLCASSPQGGGSNQPQHFGDGTRLSIL.

The chain joins TRBV11-2 to TRBJ1-5; D might be TRBD1 (6 bases). V gave up 5 bases and J gave up 5 bases, with 10 bases separating them. The CDR3 contains 13 residues. CDR1 is SGHAT, CDR2 FQNNGV, per germline. The CDR3 sequence: CASSGQPYQPQHF. The CDR3 DNA reads as TGTGCCAGCAGCGGACAGCCTTATCAGCCCCAGCATTTT. Together with reference TRBV11-2 and TRBJ1-5, the CDR3 gives the full variable domain: EAGVAQSPRYKIIEKRQSVAFWCNPISGHATLYWYQQILGQGPKLLIQFQNNGVVDDSQLPKDRFSAERLKGVDSTLKIQPAKLEDSAVYLCASSGQPYQPQHFGDGTRLSIL.

V is TRBV20-1 and J is TRBJ1-2; D gene ambiguous. The CDR3 length is 11 residues. The V gene lost 1 base and the J gene lost 8 bases, with 8 bases spanning the gap. Germline V gene data show CDR1 as DFQATT and CDR2 as SNEGSKA (reference sequence). The CDR3 protein is CSARVERGYTF. CDR3 nucleotide sequence: TGCAGTGCTAGAGTTGAGAGAGGCTACACCTTC.

V usage is TRBV29-1 and J usage is TRBJ1-2; D is ambiguous. Germline lookup yields CDR1 SQVTM and CDR2 ANQGSEA. V lost 1 base to trimming and J lost 1 base, with 25 bases between them. This CDR3 has 19 amino acids. CDR3 nucleotides: TGCAGCGTTGAAGGAGGCCAGATATCCCTCCCCCAAATTAACTATGGCTACACCTTC. Encoded protein: CSVEGGQISLPQINYGYTF. Filled out from reference TRBV29-1 and TRBJ1-2, the complete variable domain reads SAVISQKPSRDICQRGTSLTIQCQVDSQVTMMFWYRQQPGQSLTLIATANQGSEATYESGFVIDKFPISRPNLTFSTLTVSNMSPEDSSIYLCSVEGGQISLPQINYGYTFGSGTRLTVV.

Of note for this clonotype: The junction does not match germline at one end; this may be a read error. The DNA of the CDR3 is TGCAGTGCCAGCCCACAAGGGACCCAGTACTTC. Translating it yields CSASPQGTQYF. The V call is TRBV20-1, the J call TRBJ2-5, with D hard to call. The CDR3 totals 11 residues. Looked up from germline, CDR1 is DFQATT and CDR2 is SNEGSKA (reference sequence).

In its sample, this clonotype was seen a few times. CDR3 loop: CASSLNSGSRLGYTF. In DNA, the CDR3 is TGTGCCAGTAGTTTGAACAGTGGCAGTCGCCTTGGCTACACCTTC. This chain connects TRBV19 to TRBJ1-2; D is uncertain. The germline V gene encodes CDR1 LNHDA and CDR2 SQIVND (reference sequence). Trimming shortened V by 5 bases and J by 7 bases, and 20 bases separated the two germline ends. The CDR3 consists of 15 residues.

The chain uses TRBV7-9 and TRBJ2-7, with 11 bases identical to TRBD2. The V and J ends lost 6 bases and 4 bases, in that order; junction bases with no gene match: 8. Germline lookup yields CDR1 SEHNR and CDR2 FQNEAQ (reference sequence). The CDR3 loop spans 15 amino acids. This CDR3 is CASSLSGLAAYEQYF. The CDR3 DNA is TGTGCCAGCAGTTTGTCGGGACTAGCGGCTTACGAGCAGTACTTC.

The CDR3 nucleotides are TGTGCCAGCAGTTTAAAGAGTAGCGGGAGGGAAGGCGGGGAGCTGTTTTTT. Translating gives CASSLKSSGREGGELFF. The chain links TRBV12-3 or TRBV12-4 to TRBJ2-2; 11 bases map to TRBD2. This CDR3 has 17 amino acids. The J segment lost 7 bases and the V segment lost 2 bases, leaving 9 bases of the junction unmatched.

This clonotype came up many times. This rearrangement joins TRBV10-3 to TRBJ1-2; D is unresolved. CDR1 is ENHRY, CDR2 SYGVKD, per germline. V was pared by 6 bases and J by 4 bases, with 15 bases between. The CDR3 extends over 14 amino acids. CDR3 in amino acids: CAIRDRDPTYGYTF. The CDR3 region has the DNA TGTGCCATCAGGGACCGGGATCCCACCTATGGCTACACCTTC.

Ten or more counts support this clonotype. The J gene is TRBJ2-2, the V gene TRBV29-1; D might be TRBD1 (5 bases). The V end was cut by 0 bases, the J end by 3 bases, with 11 bases between. Looked up from germline, CDR1 is SQVTM and CDR2 is ANQGSEA. The CDR3 consists of 15 residues. The CDR3 loop reads CSVEDLGQDTGELFF. DNA of the CDR3: TGCAGCGTTGAAGATCTGGGGCAGGACACCGGGGAGCTGTTTTTT.

The chain combines TRBV29-1 with TRBJ2-5; 15 nucleotides align to TRBD2. V lost 6 bases, J lost 10 bases, and 3 bases stayed unmatched. Germline V gene sequence: CDR1 SQVTM, CDR2 ANQGSEA. CDR3 length: 12 residues. The DNA of the CDR3 is TGCAGCGTCGGACTAGCGGGGGGGATCCAGTACTTC. It codes for CSVGLAGGIQYF.

V usage is TRBV6-5 and J usage is TRBJ1-2; D is possibly TRBD1 (5 bases). Trimming pared 7 bases from V and 8 bases from J, leaving 14 bases between. CDR1 is MNHEY and CDR2 is SVGAGI in the germline V gene. The CDR3 loop spans 12 amino acids. CDR3 DNA sequence: TGTGCCAGCATGCGGGAGTGGGGGGGCTACACCTTC. It yields the protein CASMREWGGYTF.

In this sample, this clonotype turned up many times. This chain uses TRBV29-1 with TRBJ1-3; D unclear. The CDR3 is 12 residues long. Germline lookup yields CDR1 SQVTM and CDR2 ANQGSEA. Trimming removed 4 bases from V and 0 bases from J, with 4 bases in between. CDR3 DNA sequence: TGCAGCGTTGCCTTCTCTGGAAACACCATATATTTT. It yields the protein CSVAFSGNTIYF.

The chain has TRBV5-1 and TRBJ1-2, with 8 bases lining up with TRBD1. Per germline, CDR1 SGHRS and CDR2 YFSETQ. The length of the CDR3 is 15 residues. Unmatched junction bases numbered 10, after V lost 0 bases and J lost 9 bases. CDR3 in DNA: TGCGCCAGCAGCTTGGGGACAGGGTTACCCCGAAGCTACACCTTC. Its translation: CASSLGTGLPRSYTF.

The chain links TRBV5-1 to TRBJ1-4; tentative D call: TRBD1 (5 bases). Germline V lookup: CDR1 SGHRS, CDR2 YFSETQ. V was clipped by 2 bases and J by 6 bases, with 11 bases between them. The CDR3 is 14 residues long. DNA of the CDR3: TGCGCCAGCAGCTTCGAGGGGTCGGATGAAAAACTGTTTTTT. Amino acids: CASSFEGSDEKLFF.

This clonotype has ten or more counts. This chain links TRBV12-3 or TRBV12-4 with TRBJ1-5; possibly TRBD1 for D (5 bases). This CDR3 contains 11 residues. V was pared by 4 bases and J by 13 bases, with 11 bases between. The CDR3 coding sequence is TGTGCCAGCAGTTCCAAGGGGCCTCAGCATTTT. It translates to CASSSKGPQHF.

V usage is TRBV7-3 and J usage is TRBJ1-1; TRBD1 is a possible D gene (6 bases). CDR1 and CDR2 from the germline V gene are SGHTA and FQGTGA. V gave up 7 bases and J gave up 5 bases, with 17 bases separating them. The length of the CDR3 is 14 residues. This CDR3 reads CASKDEGGVTEAFF. Written as DNA, the CDR3 is TGTGCCAGCAAAGACGAGGGGGGGGTGACTGAAGCTTTCTTT.